This T cell receptor beta chain comes out of a study of CD8 T cells in Susac syndrome. Reverse transcription of roughly 0.5 to 1 ug RNA was carried out with random hexamers. In TCRdb, the immunoSEQ multiplex PCR reads were re-called with MiXCR into one record per CDR3 protein. The top ten clones hold 0.14% to 0.15% of a sample with just over 150,000 distinct CDR3 sequences, 95% to 96% of them seen once. TEMRA cells were FACS-enriched, unlike CD8+ and CD4+ T cells, which were negatively isolated. The sequenced sample was CD8+ T cells from PBMCs. This sequence was found in a human donor with multiple sclerosis.

The CDR3 protein is CASSQADNQPQHF. The CDR3 nucleotides read TGTGCCAGCAGTCAAGCTGACAATCAGCCCCAGCATTTT. The chain recombines TRBV7-9 with TRBJ1-5; D call uncertain. Germline loops: CDR1 SEHNR, CDR2 FQNEAQ (reference sequence). V lost 6 bases and J 3 bases, leaving 9 bases between the germline ends. The CDR3 is 13 amino acids.